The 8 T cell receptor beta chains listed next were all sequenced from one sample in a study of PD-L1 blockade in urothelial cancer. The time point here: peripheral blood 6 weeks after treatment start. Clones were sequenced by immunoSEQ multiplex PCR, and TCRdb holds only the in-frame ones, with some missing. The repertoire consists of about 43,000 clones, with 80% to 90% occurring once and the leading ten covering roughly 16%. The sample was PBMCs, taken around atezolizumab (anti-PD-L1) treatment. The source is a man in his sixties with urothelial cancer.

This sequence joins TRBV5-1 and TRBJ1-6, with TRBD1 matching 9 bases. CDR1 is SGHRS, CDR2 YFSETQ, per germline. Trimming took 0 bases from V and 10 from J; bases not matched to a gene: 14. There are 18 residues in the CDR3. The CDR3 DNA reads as TGCGCCAGCAGCTTGGCCGGGACAGGGAAGGAGAGATGGTCACCCCTCCACTTT. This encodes CASSLAGTGKERWSPLHF.

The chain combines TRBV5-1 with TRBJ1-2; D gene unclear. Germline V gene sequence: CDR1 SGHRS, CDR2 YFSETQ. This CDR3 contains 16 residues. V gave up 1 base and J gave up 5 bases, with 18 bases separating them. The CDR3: CASSLYWPTQDYGYTF. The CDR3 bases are TGCGCCAGCAGCTTGTATTGGCCAACCCAGGATTATGGCTACACCTTC. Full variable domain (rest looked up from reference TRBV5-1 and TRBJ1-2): KAGVTQTPRYLIKTRGQQVTLSCSPISGHRSVSWYQQTPGQGLQFLFEYFSETQRNKGNFPGRFSGRQFSNSRSEMNVSTLELGDSALYLCASSLYWPTQDYGYTFGSGTRLTVV.

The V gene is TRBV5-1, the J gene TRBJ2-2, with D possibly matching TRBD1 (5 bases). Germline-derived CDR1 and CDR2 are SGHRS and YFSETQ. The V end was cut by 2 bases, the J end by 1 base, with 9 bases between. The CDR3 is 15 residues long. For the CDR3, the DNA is TGCGCCAGCAGCTTAGGCAGGGTGAACACCGGGGAGCTGTTTTTT. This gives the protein CASSLGRVNTGELFF.

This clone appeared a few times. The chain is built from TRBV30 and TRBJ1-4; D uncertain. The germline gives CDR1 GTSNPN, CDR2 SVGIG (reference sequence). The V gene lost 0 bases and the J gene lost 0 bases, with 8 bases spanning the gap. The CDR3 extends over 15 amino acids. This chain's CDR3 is CAWSVPGATNEKLFF. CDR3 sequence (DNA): TGTGCCTGGAGTGTACCGGGAGCAACTAATGAAAAACTGTTTTTT.

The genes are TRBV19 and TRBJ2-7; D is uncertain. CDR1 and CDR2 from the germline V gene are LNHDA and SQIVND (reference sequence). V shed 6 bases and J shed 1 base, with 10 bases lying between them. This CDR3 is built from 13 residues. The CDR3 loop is CASSVTLSYEQYF. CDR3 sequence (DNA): TGTGCCAGTAGCGTGACTCTTTCCTACGAGCAGTACTTC.

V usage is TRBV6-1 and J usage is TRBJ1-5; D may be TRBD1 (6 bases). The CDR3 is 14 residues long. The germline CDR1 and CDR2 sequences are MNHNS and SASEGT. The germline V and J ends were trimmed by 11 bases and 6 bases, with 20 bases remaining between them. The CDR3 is CAVTRTADAQPQHF. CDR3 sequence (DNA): TGTGCCGTCACCCGGACAGCCGACGCTCAGCCCCAGCATTTT.

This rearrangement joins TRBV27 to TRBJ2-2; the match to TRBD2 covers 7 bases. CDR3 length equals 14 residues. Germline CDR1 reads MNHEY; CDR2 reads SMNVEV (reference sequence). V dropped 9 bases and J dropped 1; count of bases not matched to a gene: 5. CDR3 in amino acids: CASGGGMNTGELFF. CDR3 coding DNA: TGTGCCAGTGGGGGAGGGATGAACACCGGGGAGCTGTTTTTT.

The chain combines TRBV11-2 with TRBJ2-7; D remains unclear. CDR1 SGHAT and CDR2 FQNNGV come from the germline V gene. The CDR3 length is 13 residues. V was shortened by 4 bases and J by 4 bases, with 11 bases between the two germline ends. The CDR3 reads CASSSAQPYEQYF. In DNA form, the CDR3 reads TGTGCCAGCAGCTCAGCACAGCCATACGAGCAGTACTTC.